The 11 T cell receptor beta chains presented below share a single source sample, sequenced in a study of cytomegalovirus exposure and HLA in healthy donors. Researchers ran the PCR with 60 Vbeta and 13 Jbeta primers. Sequencing used immunoSEQ multiplex PCR; TCRdb keeps in-frame clones, though not all of them. The repertoire includes over 250,000 clones, around 86% of them detected once, and around 4% sits in the top ten. Sequencing input: PBMCs. The receptors shown here come from a man in his forties or fifties in good health and CMV-seropositive.

This chain connects TRBV5-1 to TRBJ2-5, with D maybe TRBD1 (6 bases). Trimming left V 3 bases short and J 2 bases short, with 8 bases between. The germline V gene encodes CDR1 SGHRS and CDR2 YFSETQ. The CDR3 loop spans 13 amino acids. The chain's CDR3 is CASSWTAQETQYF. In DNA form, the CDR3 reads TGCGCCAGCAGCTGGACAGCTCAAGAGACCCAGTACTTC.

This chain connects TRBV7-9 to TRBJ2-5; D may be TRBD1 (5 bases). CDR1 is SEHNR and CDR2 is FQNEAQ in the germline V gene (reference sequence). Trimming removed 9 bases from V and 3 bases from J, with 11 bases in between. The CDR3 is made up of 12 amino acids. This chain's CDR3 is CASSQGEETQYF. The DNA for the CDR3 is TGTGCCAGTTCGCAGGGTGAAGAGACCCAGTACTTC.

The rearrangement joins TRBV30 to TRBJ1-1, with D possibly being TRBD1 (5 bases). The CDR3 extends over 17 amino acids. The V and J ends lost 2 bases and 0 bases respectively, with 19 bases between them. Germline assignment: CDR1 GTSNPN and CDR2 SVGIG (reference sequence). DNA for the CDR3: TGTGCCTGGAGTCCGACGCCTTTTGGGACTGTGAACACTGAAGCTTTCTTT. Its translation: CAWSPTPFGTVNTEAFF.

The chain has TRBV11-3 and TRBJ2-7; 10 bases agree with TRBD1. The germline CDR1 and CDR2 sequences are SGHNT and YENEEA. CDR3 size: 14 residues. Trimming took 5 bases from V and 3 from J; bases not matched to a gene: 4. This CDR3 reads CASSLRDRGYEQYF. DNA of the CDR3: TGTGCCAGCAGCCTCCGGGACAGGGGCTACGAGCAGTACTTC. The complete variable domain, with remaining parts taken from reference TRBV11-3 and TRBJ2-7, reads EAGVVQSPRYKIIEKKQPVAFWCNPISGHNTLYWYLQNLGQGPELLIRYENEEAVDDSQLPKDRFSAERLKGVDSTLKIQPAELGDSAVYLCASSLRDRGYEQYFGPGTRLTVT.

This chain connects TRBV27 to TRBJ1-1; no clear D gene. CDR3 length equals 14 residues. The V end was cut by 5 bases, the J end by 2 bases, with 12 bases between. Germline values: CDR1 MNHEY, CDR2 SMNVEV (reference sequence). This chain's CDR3 is CASSRGYGNTEAFF. In DNA, the CDR3 is TGTGCCAGCAGTCGGGGTTATGGTAACACTGAAGCTTTCTTT.

This sequence joins TRBV29-1 and TRBJ2-1; D is perhaps TRBD2 (6 bases). This CDR3 spans 16 amino acids. Trimming took off 2 bases at V and 4 bases at J, with 18 bases between the two ends. Per the germline V gene, CDR1 is SQVTM and CDR2 is ANQGSEA. The CDR3 sequence: CSVELPGRDLYNEQFF. For the CDR3, the DNA is TGCAGCGTTGAACTCCCTGGGCGGGACTTATACAATGAGCAGTTCTTC.

V is TRBV10-3 and J is TRBJ2-5; unclear D gene. TRBJ2-7 explains the end of the DNA better; the J call may be wrong. CDR1 and CDR2 (germline): ENHRY, SYGVKD. CDR3 length: 12 amino acids. The CDR3 sequence is CAISDLSYEQYF. As DNA, the CDR3 is TGTGCCATCAGTGACCTTTCCTACGAGCAGTACTTC.

The J gene is TRBJ2-1, the V gene TRBV4-1; 7 bases align to TRBD2. The CDR3 has 17 residues. Trimming took 0 bases from V and 7 from J; bases not matched to a gene: 12. Germline values: CDR1 MGHRA, CDR2 YSYEKL. Written as DNA, the CDR3 is TGCGCCAGCAGCCAAGATCCTAGCGGCCGAAGGGCGAATGAGCAGTTCTTC. This sequence encodes CASSQDPSGRRANEQFF.

Notes on this clone: Different DNA sequences within this sample yield the same CDR3. This chain uses TRBV15 with TRBJ1-2; 9 bases fit TRBD1. From germline, CDR1 is LNHNV and CDR2 YYDKDF (reference sequence). The CDR3 runs 14 residues. V dropped 5 bases and J dropped 2; count of bases not matched to a gene: 3. Here the CDR3 reads CATSLGQGNYGYTF. CDR3 sequence (DNA): TGTGCCACCAGCCTTGGACAGGGGAACTATGGCTACACCTTC.

V and J are TRBV4-3 and TRBJ2-3, with TRBD2 identical over 7 bases. The CDR3 sequence is 17 residues long. V lost 1 base to trimming and J lost 2 bases; unmatched junction nucleotides: 9. Germline V gives CDR1 LGHNA, CDR2 YSLEER. The CDR3 here is CASSQGRTSVATDTQYF. CDR3 bases: TGCGCCAGCAGCCAAGGTCGAACTAGCGTCGCCACAGATACGCAGTATTTT.

The CDR3 here is CASSSYAGPGHEQYF. In nucleotides, the CDR3 is TGTGCCAGCAGCTCCTACGCGGGGCCGGGCCACGAGCAGTACTTC. The rearrangement joins TRBV5-6 to TRBJ2-7, with TRBD2 as a possible D gene (6 bases). V was pared by 3 bases and J by 5 bases, with 18 bases between. Germline V gene lookup returns CDR1 SGHDT and CDR2 YYEEEE. The CDR3 totals 15 residues.